This T cell receptor (beta chain) was captured in a study of shared clonotypes between healthy human individuals. The table came from immunoSEQ multiplex PCR; TCRdb's copy has only in-frame clones and leaves some out. The sample yields hundreds of thousands of clones, 95% to 98% seen once. Germline assignment: CDR1 SGHVS and CDR2 FNYEAQ. The CDR3 contains 12 residues. Deletions cut 3 bases from V and 7 bases from J, with 10 bases between. Naive CD8 cells lacked CD45RO and underwent positive selection for CCR7, leaving out terminally differentiated effector memory CD45RA+ cells. This TCR came from a man aged 30-40 years in good health. The sequencing sample was made of naive CD8+ T cells sorted from blood. The rearrangement links TRBV7-6 to TRBJ2-7; D perhaps matches TRBD2 (5 bases). The CDR3 bases are TGTGCCAGCAGCTTGCTAGCTCAGGAGCAGTACTTC. This gives the protein CASSLLAQEQYF.